This T cell receptor beta chain was sequenced for a study of OX40 agonist ivuxolimab in advanced cancers. At the level of the study: Patients receiving dose escalation had hepatocellular carcinoma, melanoma, renal cell or head and neck cancer. Partial responses were recorded for three patients, including one with hepatocellular carcinoma and two with cutaneous melanoma. General study points: Averaging showed that CD8+ T cells had more expanded clones than CD4+ did.

On this clone itself: The antigen remains unidentified.

Using immunoSEQ multiplex PCR, the repertoire was profiled, and TCRdb retains in-frame clones only, with some absent. The sample includes around 81,000 clones, 85% to 90% of them seen just once. Exclusion of a patient followed from autoimmune disease history or systemic immunosuppression. Germline lookup yields CDR1 SGHAT and CDR2 FQNNGV. This CDR3 contains 16 residues. Trimming cost V 5 bases and J 0 bases; bases outside gene matches: 7. The V call is TRBV11-2, the J call TRBJ2-1, with 7 bases aligning to TRBD2. Material: CD4+ or CD8+ T cells sorted from blood, obtained in a trial of the OX40 agonist ivuxolimab. This sequence originates from an adult with an advanced solid tumor such as melanoma, head and neck, liver or kidney cancer. In nucleotides, the CDR3 is TGTGCCAGCAGCCCAATACTAGCGTACTCCTACAATGAGCAGTTCTTC. Translation gives CASSPILAYSYNEQFF.